Listed here are 21 T cell receptor beta chains from one sample, sequenced in a study of blood T cell repertoires in COVID-19. Produced via immunoSEQ multiplex PCR; TCRdb's table is partial and in-frame only. Here the sample spans 650,000 to 800,000 clones, around 89% being singletons. Sequencing was done on a sample of peripheral blood. The source is a woman between 18 and 30 years old with acute or convalescent COVID-19.

This clone was observed once. The rearrangement uses TRBV29-1 and TRBJ2-4, with 10 bases that match TRBD1. CDR3 size: 13 residues. Germline lookup yields CDR1 SQVTM and CDR2 ANQGSEA. V trimming: 4 bases; J trimming: 12 bases; junction bases outside the gene matches: 9. CDR3 sequence reads: CSVAGTGASGQYF. The CDR3, as DNA: TGCAGCGTTGCCGGGACAGGGGCCTCCGGTCAGTACTTC.

This clone was picked up a small number of times. This rearrangement joins TRBV11-2 to TRBJ1-1, with D unclear. V was clipped by 8 bases and J by 1 base, with 11 bases between them. CDR3 size: 13 residues. Germline V gives CDR1 SGHAT, CDR2 FQNNGV. The DNA for the CDR3 is TGTGCCAGCCTACGGGGTGCGAACACTGAAGCTTTCTTT. This sequence encodes CASLRGANTEAFF. Looking up the rest from reference TRBV11-2 and TRBJ1-1 gives the full variable domain: EAGVAQSPRYKIIEKRQSVAFWCNPISGHATLYWYQQILGQGPKLLIQFQNNGVVDDSQLPKDRFSAERLKGVDSTLKIQPAKLEDSAVYLCASLRGANTEAFFGQGTRLTVV.

The sample holds one count of this clone. The chain links TRBV2 to TRBJ1-2; 8 bases match TRBD1. J was trimmed by 4 bases and V by 2 bases; bases with no gene match: 6. The CDR3 is 15 residues long. Germline values: CDR1 SNHLY, CDR2 FYNNEI. CDR3: CASSERGTGFYGYTF. In DNA, the CDR3 is TGTGCCAGCAGTGAACGCGGGACAGGATTCTATGGCTACACCTTC.

The V call is TRBV9, the J call TRBJ2-7; a possible D gene is TRBD2 (6 bases). The CDR3 contains 13 residues. CDR1 is SGDLS, CDR2 YYNGEE, per germline. Trimming stripped 4 bases from V and 3 bases from J, with 11 bases between. The CDR3 sequence is CASSLGGVYEQYF. The CDR3 DNA reads TGTGCCAGCAGCCTAGGCGGGGTCTACGAGCAGTACTTC.

The chain couples TRBV7-2 to TRBJ1-1, with TRBD1 matching over 11 bases. Trimming at V came to 5 bases and at J to 14 bases, leaving 13 bases not matched to a gene. Germline V gene data show CDR1 as SGHTA and CDR2 as FQGNSA. The CDR3 extends over 14 amino acids. CDR3 bases: TGTGCCAGCAGCCCACAGGGACAGGGGGATTCCAGATTCTTT. This encodes CASSPQGQGDSRFF.

As for this clone: Other DNA sequences in the same sample also yield this CDR3. V and J are TRBV6-5 and TRBJ1-5, with 7 nucleotides matching TRBD1. Trimming took 6 bases from V and 4 from J; bases not matched to a gene: 3. CDR3 length: 13 amino acids. Germline values: CDR1 MNHEY, CDR2 SVGAGI. CDR3 in amino acids: CASSPTGNQPQHF. The CDR3 DNA reads TGTGCCAGCAGCCCGACAGGGAATCAGCCCCAGCATTTT.

This clone appeared a single time. The chain carries TRBV14 and TRBJ2-5; tentatively, D is TRBD1 (5 bases). CDR3 length equals 15 residues. Germline CDR1 is SGHDN and CDR2 is FVKESK. Deletions cut 5 bases from V and 7 bases from J, with 20 bases between. This CDR3 reads CASSSVAGIQGTQYF. CDR3 DNA sequence: TGTGCCAGCAGCTCAGTGGCAGGGATCCAGGGGACCCAGTACTTC.

The chain carries TRBV5-1 and TRBJ2-4; the match to TRBD2 covers 11 bases. Germline V lookup: CDR1 SGHRS, CDR2 YFSETQ. Losses at the gene ends were 7 bases for V and 0 bases for J; bases not matched to a gene: 6. This CDR3 comprises 16 residues. This CDR3 reads CASSLAGGLAKNIQYF. In DNA form, the CDR3 reads TGCGCCAGCTCCTTAGCGGGGGGGCTAGCCAAAAACATTCAGTACTTC. Drawing the rest from reference TRBV5-1 and TRBJ2-4, the complete variable domain is KAGVTQTPRYLIKTRGQQVTLSCSPISGHRSVSWYQQTPGQGLQFLFEYFSETQRNKGNFPGRFSGRQFSNSRSEMNVSTLELGDSALYLCASSLAGGLAKNIQYFGAGTRLSVL.

The chain uses TRBV5-8 and TRBJ1-6; D might be TRBD1 (6 bases). This CDR3 is 17 amino acids long. Germline CDR1 is SGHTS and CDR2 is YDEGEE. The V end was cut by 1 base, the J end by 5 bases, with 16 bases between. The CDR3 is CASSLLVRQGNNSPLHF. The CDR3 bases are TGTGCCAGCAGCTTGTTGGTTCGGCAGGGGAATAATTCACCCCTCCACTTT.

The V and J genes are TRBV5-1 and TRBJ1-2, with a tentative D call TRBD1 (6 bases). V dropped 4 bases and J dropped 3 bases, with 13 bases sitting between them. The CDR3 spans 14 residues. Germline CDR1 and CDR2: SGHRS and YFSETQ. The CDR3 DNA follows: TGCGCCAGCAGCCCTCTGGGGGCAGACTATGGCTACACCTTC. Residues: CASSPLGADYGYTF.

V is TRBV7-2 and J is TRBJ1-2; the D is unclear. The germline V gene encodes CDR1 SGHTA and CDR2 FQGNSA. The ends were cut back, 4 bases at V and 1 base at J, with 7 bases in the middle. CDR3 length equals 13 residues. The CDR3 sequence: CASSSRNNYGYTF. The CDR3 DNA is TGTGCCAGCAGCTCGCGAAATAACTATGGCTACACCTTC.

This clone has only one observation. This chain joins TRBV9 and TRBJ2-2; 7 bases fit TRBD2. The V segment lost 0 bases and the J segment 2 bases; nucleotides outside the gene matches: 10. CDR3 length equals 18 residues. Germline V CDR1 and CDR2: SGDLS, YYNGEE. The CDR3 bases are TGTGCCAGCAGCGTAGCTCCGGGAGGAGGAGGTAACACCGGGGAGCTGTTTTTT. Amino acids: CASSVAPGGGGNTGELFF.

V usage is TRBV6-1 and J usage is TRBJ1-6, with 8 bases aligning to TRBD1. Trimming at V came to 2 bases and at J to 7 bases, leaving 7 bases not matched to a gene. Germline CDR1 reads MNHNS; CDR2 reads SASEGT. The CDR3 contains 16 residues. The CDR3 sequence: CASSENPTGENSPLHF. CDR3 DNA sequence: TGTGCCAGCAGTGAAAACCCGACAGGGGAAAATTCACCCCTCCACTTT.

CDR3 sequence: CASGTGQENYGYTF. DNA of the CDR3: TGTGCTAGTGGAACGGGACAGGAAAACTATGGCTACACCTTC. This chain uses TRBV12-5 with TRBJ1-2, with 8 bases fitting TRBD1. The trim removed 6 bases at V and 2 bases at J, leaving 5 bases unmatched. Germline CDR1 reads LGHNT; CDR2 reads FRNRAP. This CDR3 is 14 amino acids long.

The chain joins TRBV7-2 to TRBJ2-4; TRBD1 matches at 11 bases. The germline V gene encodes CDR1 SGHTA and CDR2 FQGNSA. The CDR3 sequence is 19 residues long. Trimming at V came to 4 bases and at J to 0 bases, leaving 11 bases not matched to a gene. The CDR3 DNA follows: TGTGCCAGCAGCTCTCCGGACAGGGGGCGCACACTAGCCAAAAACATTCAGTACTTC. Translating it yields CASSSPDRGRTLAKNIQYF.

V usage is TRBV6-1 and J usage is TRBJ1-5; tentative D call: TRBD1 (6 bases). CDR1 is MNHNS, CDR2 SASEGT, per germline. Trimming took 0 bases from V and 0 from J, leaving 9 bases between them. The CDR3 runs to 16 residues. The CDR3 nucleotides are TGTGCCAGCAGTGAAGCGGACAGATATAGCAATCAGCCCCAGCATTTT. Its translation: CASSEADRYSNQPQHF.

This clone was observed a single time. The gene calls are TRBV4-3 and TRBJ2-1; TRBD1 aligns across 9 bases. Germline assignment: CDR1 LGHNA and CDR2 YSLEER. The trim removed 4 bases at V and 7 bases at J, leaving 8 bases unmatched. This CDR3 has 15 amino acids. CDR3 nucleotide sequence: TGCGCCAGCAGCCGGGAGGACAGGGGTGGGAATGAGCAGTTCTTC. It codes for CASSREDRGGNEQFF.

This clone occurred a few times. Other nucleotide sequences in the sample specify the same CDR3. This chain connects TRBV30 to TRBJ1-3, with 10 bases that match TRBD1. Germline CDR1 and CDR2: GTSNPN and SVGIG (reference sequence). The CDR3 totals 14 residues. The V and J ends lost 0 bases and 6 bases, in that order; junction bases with no gene match: 2. The CDR3 here is CAWSVGTGENTIYF. The CDR3 DNA reads TGTGCCTGGAGTGTTGGGACAGGGGAAAACACCATATATTTT.

V and J are TRBV14 and TRBJ1-2; D uncertain. V was shortened by 2 bases and J by 4 bases, with 11 bases between the two germline ends. Germline V gives CDR1 SGHDN, CDR2 FVKESK. CDR3 length equals 14 residues. The CDR3 nucleotides read TGTGCCAGCAGCCAACCCCCCCGGGGCTATGGCTACACCTTC. The encoded protein is CASSQPPRGYGYTF.

The genes are TRBV6-5 and TRBJ1-3; 7 bases fit TRBD1. Germline V gives CDR1 MNHEY, CDR2 SVGAGI. The CDR3 runs 14 residues. V was pared by 2 bases and J by 7 bases, with 5 bases of the junction left unmatched. The CDR3, as DNA: TGTGCCAGCAGTTACATACCGACAGGGAACACCATATATTTT. Translating gives CASSYIPTGNTIYF.

This clone was found once. V is TRBV5-8 and J is TRBJ2-7; 10 bases map to TRBD1. Trimming cost V 2 bases and J 5 bases; bases outside gene matches: 7. This CDR3 contains 15 residues. Germline assignment: CDR1 SGHTS and CDR2 YDEGEE. The CDR3 DNA follows: TGTGCCAGCAGCTTCTACGGGACAGGGGTCCACGAGCAGTACTTC. It encodes CASSFYGTGVHEQYF.